The 23 T cell receptor beta chains below come from one sample, sequenced in a study of cytomegalovirus exposure and HLA in healthy donors. Sequencing used immunoSEQ multiplex PCR; TCRdb keeps in-frame clones, though not all of them. The profile shows 76,000 or so clones, approximately 95% of them singletons. Source material: PBMCs. The receptors originated from a woman between 18 and 29 years old in good health and CMV-seronegative.

A note on this clone: Other DNA sequences in the sample encode the same CDR3. J is TRBJ2-2 and V is TRBV6-5; D uncertain. V was cut by 0 bases and J by 4 bases, with 9 bases left in between. The CDR3 spans 15 residues. In germline, CDR1 is MNHEY, CDR2 SVGAGI. The CDR3 bases are TGTGCCAGCAGTTACTCGAGTCGGTTCACCGGGGAGCTGTTTTTT. Amino acids: CASSYSSRFTGELFF.

The CDR3 nucleotides are TGCGCCAGCAGTAAAGATTGGGTAGCGGGATTTCAGTTCTTC. Its translation is CASSKDWVAGFQFF. The rearrangement links TRBV5-1 to TRBJ2-1; 8 nucleotides match TRBD2. The CDR3 contains 14 residues. V was clipped by 5 bases and J by 13 bases; unmatched bases: 14. In germline, CDR1 is SGHRS, CDR2 YFSETQ.

The gene calls are TRBV2 and TRBJ2-1, with TRBD1 identical over 7 bases. Germline V gives CDR1 SNHLY, CDR2 FYNNEI. The CDR3 totals 17 residues. V dropped 5 bases and J dropped 6; count of bases not matched to a gene: 16. The CDR3 DNA follows: TGTGCCAGCAGTACTGTCCGTCGAGGGGGCCAGGGCAATGAGCAGTTCTTC. Protein: CASSTVRRGGQGNEQFF. Full variable domain (remainder filled in from reference TRBV2 and TRBJ2-1): EPEVTQTPSHQVTQMGQEVILRCVPISNHLYFYWYRQILGQKVEFLVSFYNNEISEKSEIFDDQFSVERPDGSNFTLKIRSTKLEDSAMYFCASSTVRRGGQGNEQFFGPGTRLTVL.

This chain uses TRBV4-2 with TRBJ2-1, with TRBD2 identical over 10 bases. The trim removed 2 bases at V and 7 bases at J, leaving 5 bases unmatched. Germline loops: CDR1 LGHNA, CDR2 YNFKEQ. The CDR3 extends over 15 amino acids. The CDR3 nucleotides read TGTGCCAGCAGCCAATCTAGCGGGAGTGGAAATGAGCAGTTCTTC. It specifies CASSQSSGSGNEQFF.

V gene TRBV29-1 combines with J gene TRBJ1-1; D might be TRBD1 (5 bases). The V gene's germline CDR1 is SQVTM and CDR2 ANQGSEA. This CDR3 has 13 amino acids. V dropped 4 bases and J dropped 5 bases, with 14 bases sitting between them. CDR3 sequence: CSVGQTSRTEAFF. For the CDR3, the DNA is TGCAGCGTTGGACAGACGTCTAGAACTGAAGCTTTCTTT.

J is TRBJ2-6 and V is TRBV21-1; TRBD2 reflects the table's D call only, with no check against the DNA. TRBV21-1 is classified as a pseudogene. CDR3 length equals 16 residues. DNA of the CDR3: TGTGCCAGCAGCAAACTGTTTCTCTCTGGGGCCAACGTCCTGACTTTC. Amino acid sequence: CASSKLFLSGANVLTF.

V usage is TRBV6-1 and J usage is TRBJ1-2; possibly TRBD1 for D (5 bases). The CDR3 is 13 residues long. The V end was cut by 6 bases, the J end by 2 bases, with 10 bases between. Per the germline V gene, CDR1 is MNHNS and CDR2 is SASEGT. The CDR3 here is CASRDDSNYGYTF. CDR3 sequence (DNA): TGTGCCAGCAGAGACGACAGCAACTATGGCTACACCTTC.

This clone appeared a single time. This chain connects TRBV5-6 to TRBJ2-7; the D gene is possibly TRBD2 (6 bases). Germline V lookup: CDR1 SGHDT, CDR2 YYEEEE. Between the trimmed V and J ends, which lost 3 bases and 4 bases, there was a span of 17 bases. CDR3 length equals 15 residues. CDR3 sequence: CASSYGPGDWYEQYF. The CDR3 DNA follows: TGTGCCAGCAGCTACGGTCCGGGGGATTGGTACGAGCAGTACTTC.

V is TRBV4-2 and J is TRBJ2-5; 9 bases align to TRBD2. The CDR3 length is 16 residues. The germline V gene encodes CDR1 LGHNA and CDR2 YNFKEQ. Germline trimming cut 1 base from V and 3 bases from J; bases unmatched to any gene: 6. The CDR3 protein is CASSQGGLAGKETQYF. In DNA form, the CDR3 reads TGTGCCAGCAGCCAAGGAGGGCTAGCGGGGAAAGAGACCCAGTACTTC.

The chain employs TRBV7-8 and TRBJ1-1; no clear D. With 1 base removed from V and 1 base from J, the gap between germline ends came to 10 bases. The CDR3 contains 15 residues. CDR1 and CDR2 (germline): SGHVS, FQNEAQ. The CDR3 here is CASSLDRVGNTEAFF. The CDR3 bases are TGTGCCAGCAGCTTAGACCGGGTGGGGAACACTGAAGCTTTCTTT.

The chain carries TRBV30 and TRBJ2-1, with 7 bases identical to TRBD1. The J segment lost 6 bases and the V segment lost 3 bases, leaving 11 bases of the junction unmatched. Germline V gene lookup returns CDR1 GTSNPN and CDR2 SVGIG (reference sequence). There are 15 residues in the CDR3. CDR3 DNA: TGTGCCTGGAGCCCTACGAAGGGGGCGGGCAATGAGCAGTTCTTC. Translated, it gives CAWSPTKGAGNEQFF.

This clone was seen just once. The chain couples TRBV9 to TRBJ2-7; TRBD1 agrees at 7 bases. The CDR3 is made up of 14 amino acids. Germline V lookup: CDR1 SGDLS, CDR2 YYNGEE. The J segment lost 0 bases and the V segment lost 3 bases, leaving 3 bases of the junction unmatched. The DNA of the CDR3 is TGTGCCAGCAGCGGGGACAGCAACTCCTACGAGCAGTACTTC. Translation gives CASSGDSNSYEQYF.

The gene calls are TRBV19 and TRBJ1-1; no firm D call. The CDR3 sequence is 13 residues long. The germline V gene has CDR1 LNHDA and CDR2 SQIVND (reference sequence). V lost 3 bases, J lost 7 bases, and 12 bases lay in between. The CDR3 DNA sequence: TGTGCCAGTAGTATCTTCAGGCAGAGTGAAGCTTTCTTT. Translation gives CASSIFRQSEAFF.

The V and J genes are TRBV5-4 and TRBJ2-1, with 9 positions matching TRBD2. CDR1 is SGHNT, CDR2 YYREEE, per germline (reference sequence). With V trimmed by 10 bases and J by 9 bases, 14 bases remained unmatched. The CDR3 has 14 amino acids. For the CDR3, the DNA is TGTGCCTGGGAGGGAGCGGGGGGCCCTTTTGAGCAGTTCTTC. This encodes CAWEGAGGPFEQFF.

V usage is TRBV7-9 and J usage is TRBJ2-3; 7 nucleotides line up with TRBD2. Germline V gene sequence: CDR1 SEHNR, CDR2 FQNEAQ (reference sequence). Germline trimming cut 3 bases from V and 4 bases from J; bases unmatched to any gene: 4. The CDR3 spans 14 residues. This CDR3 reads CASSLVGGADTQYF. The CDR3 nucleotides read TGTGCCAGCAGCTTGGTTGGGGGGGCAGATACGCAGTATTTT.

The rearrangement joins TRBV28 to TRBJ1-1, with D maybe TRBD1 (5 bases). Germline V gene data show CDR1 as MDHEN and CDR2 as SYDVKM. The CDR3 contains 12 residues. Trimming took off 8 bases at V and 11 bases at J, with 18 bases between the two ends. CDR3 region: CASSSQGRGAFF. CDR3 DNA: TGTGCCAGCTCTTCCCAGGGACGGGGGGCTTTCTTT.

The chain combines TRBV6-5 with TRBJ2-7; weak D call: TRBD1 (5 bases). CDR1 MNHEY and CDR2 SVGAGI come from the germline V gene. Trimming shortened V by 2 bases and J by 3 bases, and 11 bases separated the two germline ends. The CDR3 is made up of 14 amino acids. CDR3 sequence: CASSYRQSHYEQYF. DNA of the CDR3: TGTGCCAGCAGTTACAGACAGAGCCACTACGAGCAGTACTTC.

The CDR3 DNA follows: TGTGCCAGCAGCTCCAATTTAGCGGGAGAGGGGCGAAATGAGCAGTTCTTC. As protein: CASSSNLAGEGRNEQFF. The gene calls are TRBV13 and TRBJ2-1; 9 bases agree with TRBD2. Germline V gene lookup returns CDR1 PRHDT and CDR2 FYEKMQ (reference sequence). This CDR3 spans 17 amino acids. Trimming cost V 4 bases and J 7 bases; bases outside gene matches: 14. Supplemented by reference TRBV13 and TRBJ2-1, the full variable domain reads AAGVIQSPRHLIKEKRETATLKCYPIPRHDTVYWYQQGPGQDPQFLISFYEKMQSDKGSIPDRFSAQQFSDYHSELNMSSLELGDSALYFCASSSNLAGEGRNEQFFGPGTRLTVL.

The chain carries TRBV6-4 and TRBJ1-2, with 7 bases lining up with TRBD1. The germline gives CDR1 MRHNA, CDR2 SNTAGT. J gave up 0 bases and V 3 bases, and 13 bases lay outside the gene matches. This CDR3 region has 18 residues. The CDR3 DNA sequence: TGTGCCAGCAGTGAACCCCAGGGGGAGAACGTTGCTAACTATGGCTACACCTTC. Its protein is CASSEPQGENVANYGYTF.

The J gene is TRBJ1-3, the V gene TRBV11-3; TRBD1 aligns across 11 bases. The CDR3 totals 17 residues. Germline V gives CDR1 SGHNT, CDR2 YENEEA. V was pared by 2 bases and J by 0 bases, with 3 bases of the junction left unmatched. CDR3 region: CASSLSGTGGSGNTIYF. The CDR3 nucleotides read TGTGCCAGCAGCTTATCTGGGACAGGGGGCTCTGGAAACACCATATATTTT.

The chain carries TRBV19 and TRBJ2-7; 9 bases are a match to TRBD1. The trim removed 6 bases at V and 7 bases at J, leaving 10 bases unmatched. The CDR3 has 14 residues. The germline CDR1 and CDR2 sequences are LNHDA and SQIVND (reference sequence). The CDR3 nucleotides read TGTGCCAGTAGCCTACCGGGACAGGGCGAGGAGCAGTACTTC. Its protein product is CASSLPGQGEEQYF. The full variable domain, in which reference TRBV19 and TRBJ2-7 provide the parts outside the CDR3, is DGGITQSPKYLFRKEGQNVTLSCEQNLNHDAMYWYRQDPGQGLRLIYYSQIVNDFQKGDIAEGYSVSREKKESFPLTVTSAQKNPTAFYLCASSLPGQGEEQYFGPGTRLTVT.

The chain uses TRBV5-1 and TRBJ2-1; D gene uncertain. In germline, CDR1 is SGHRS, CDR2 YFSETQ. The CDR3 spans 12 residues. Trimming left V 0 bases short and J 7 bases short, with 5 bases between. This chain's CDR3 is CASSLVPNEQFF. CDR3 sequence (DNA): TGCGCCAGCAGCTTGGTTCCGAATGAGCAGTTCTTC.

This clone was detected only once. The chain joins TRBV13 to TRBJ2-2; TRBD2 matches 7 bases. Germline loops: CDR1 PRHDT, CDR2 FYEKMQ (reference sequence). V lost 5 bases, J lost 5 bases, and 8 bases stayed unmatched. This CDR3 spans 15 amino acids. CDR3 DNA sequence: TGTGCCAGCAGCACCCGGGAGGCGGGGACCGGGGAGCTGTTTTTT. Protein product: CASSTREAGTGELFF.